This TCR beta chain was captured by sequencing in a study of blood T cell repertoires in COVID-19. Overall study: COVID-19 samples collected from the United States, Italy and Spain covered acute and convalescent phases. The cDNA or gDNA used as material had been derived from T cells, B-cell-depleted T cells, or PBMCs.

As originally analysed: Scientists estimated how many nucleated cells there were by amplifying reference gene primers. Measured with immunoSEQ multiplex PCR; TCRdb has only the in-frame clones, and not every one. V and J calls and clone size are copied from that table; D and trimming were computed from the DNA. The table has roughly 250,000 clones, roughly three quarters seen once. Germline lookup yields CDR1 MNHEY and CDR2 SMNVEV (reference sequence). The CDR3 spans 15 residues. V gave up 7 bases and J gave up 4 bases, with 18 bases separating them. V gene TRBV27 combines with J gene TRBJ2-3, with D possibly being TRBD2 (5 bases). Source material: peripheral blood. The sequence was obtained from a woman between 40 and 55 years old with active or convalescent COVID-19. CDR3 protein: CASNLIDGEADTQYF. The DNA for the CDR3 is TGTGCCAGCAATCTCATTGACGGGGAAGCAGATACGCAGTATTTT.